A single sample gave rise to the 31 T cell receptor beta chains below, sequenced in a study of identical twins. TCRdb re-analysed the 5' RACE reads in MiXCR, keeping a single row per CDR3 protein. The top ten hold 2.9% of the sample, which has approximately 500,000 distinct CDR3 sequences, about 24% seen once. These data were also reused for a study on T cells expressing NK-cell markers.

The sample comprised CD4+ T cells sorted from blood. These receptors originate from a woman younger than 30 in good health.

This clonotype showed up just a few times. The gene calls are TRBV11-2 and TRBJ2-7; TRBD2 matches at 13 bases. Germline trimming cut 4 bases from V and 1 base from J; bases unmatched to any gene: 13. The CDR3 totals 19 residues. Per germline, CDR1 SGHAT and CDR2 FQNNGV. DNA of the CDR3: TGTGCCAGCAGCTCCGGGACTAGCGGGAAACCCCAAGTATCCTACGAGCAGTACTTC. Translating gives CASSSGTSGKPQVSYEQYF.

The chain combines TRBV5-6 with TRBJ2-3, with D unresolved. The CDR3 is 14 amino acids. V was shortened by 4 bases and J by 1 base, with 10 bases between the two germline ends. CDR1 and CDR2 (germline): SGHDT, YYEEEE. The CDR3 sequence is CASSPARGTDTQYF. For the CDR3, the DNA is TGTGCCAGCAGCCCCGCTAGAGGCACAGATACGCAGTATTTT.

The rearrangement links TRBV20-1 to TRBJ2-5; 7 nucleotides line up with TRBD2. The length of the CDR3 is 15 residues. V lost 5 bases, J lost 2 bases, and 11 bases stayed unmatched. Germline CDR1 is DFQATT and CDR2 is SNEGSKA (reference sequence). The CDR3 is CSARLGGRGQETQYF. The CDR3 coding sequence is TGCAGTGCTCGCCTCGGGGGGAGGGGACAAGAGACCCAGTACTTC.

V and J are TRBV4-1 and TRBJ2-3, with TRBD2 as a possible D gene (5 bases). Germline CDR1 is MGHRA and CDR2 is YSYEKL. The ends were cut back, 0 bases at V and 3 bases at J, with 13 bases in the middle. The CDR3 loop spans 16 amino acids. The CDR3 sequence: CASSQESSPNTDTQYF. The CDR3 coding sequence is TGCGCCAGCAGCCAAGAGTCTAGCCCAAATACAGATACGCAGTATTTT.

This chain uses TRBV5-1 with TRBJ2-3; 8 bases match TRBD2. Germline-derived CDR1 and CDR2 are SGHRS and YFSETQ. This CDR3 spans 15 amino acids. V was clipped by 5 bases and J by 6 bases; unmatched bases: 11. This CDR3 is CASRRDGGADDTQYF. The CDR3 bases are TGCGCCAGCAGGAGGGACGGGGGGGCCGACGATACGCAGTATTTT.

This clonotype was found a few times. J is TRBJ2-7 and V is TRBV6-2 or TRBV6-3; the D is unclear. The CDR3 has 13 amino acids. Germline V gene lookup returns CDR1 MNHEY and CDR2 SVGEGT. Between the trimmed V and J ends, which lost 2 bases and 3 bases, there was a span of 8 bases. Written as DNA, the CDR3 is TGTGCCAGCAGTTACAGGCATGGCTACGAGCAGTACTTC. Protein sequence: CASSYRHGYEQYF.

V usage is TRBV20-1 and J usage is TRBJ1-5; no definite D call. V was shortened by 0 bases and J by 4 bases, with 13 bases between the two germline ends. The CDR3 is 15 residues long. Germline CDR1 and CDR2: DFQATT and SNEGSKA (reference sequence). The CDR3 DNA reads TGCAGTGCTAGAGAGGCGGGGAGAGGGAATCAGCCCCAGCATTTT. This codes for CSAREAGRGNQPQHF.

The chain recombines TRBV21-1 with TRBJ2-5. TRBV21-1 is a pseudogene locus. The CDR3 consists of 8 residues. Here the CDR3 DNA reads TGTGCCAGCAGCGCCCAGTACTTC. Protein sequence: CASSAQYF.

This clonotype was counted a few times. This rearrangement joins TRBV9 to TRBJ1-3, with D tentatively TRBD1 (6 bases). The CDR3 is 13 residues long. Trimming removed 2 bases from V and 3 bases from J, with 6 bases in between. CDR1 and CDR2 from the germline V gene are SGDLS and YYNGEE. The DNA of the CDR3 is TGTGCCAGCAGCGTGACAGGTGGAAACACCATATATTTT. Protein: CASSVTGGNTIYF.

For this clonotype: Possible read error: a much larger clone is one base away. The chain uses TRBV7-7 and TRBJ2-1, with TRBD2 matching 12 bases. The germline gives CDR1 SSHAT, CDR2 FNYEAQ (reference sequence). The CDR3 has 14 residues. V dropped 5 bases and J dropped 9; count of bases not matched to a gene: 5. CDR3 protein: CASSRLAGDSEQFF. Here the CDR3 DNA reads TGTGCCAGCAGCCGACTAGCGGGAGACAGTGAGCAGTTCTTC. Looking up the rest from reference TRBV7-7 and TRBJ2-1 gives the full variable domain: GAGVSQSPRYKVTKRGQDVTLRCDPISSHATLYWYQQALGQGPEFLTYFNYEAQPDKSGLPSDRFSAERPEGSISTLTIQRTEQRDSAMYRCASSRLAGDSEQFFGPGTRLTVL.

This chain joins TRBV10-3 and TRBJ2-5, with D tentatively TRBD1 or TRBD2 (6 bases each). Trimming removed 10 bases at V and 5 bases at J, with 14 bases between. The CDR3 has 12 amino acids. Germline CDR1 reads ENHRY; CDR2 reads SYGVKD. This chain's CDR3 is CATTGGQETQYF. The CDR3 nucleotides are TGTGCCACGACAGGAGGGCAGGAGACCCAGTACTTC.

J is TRBJ2-2 and V is TRBV3-1, with 9 bases identical to TRBD1. CDR3 length: 15 residues. V shed 6 bases and J 5 bases; nucleotides not matched to a gene: 7. Per the germline V gene, CDR1 is LGHDT and CDR2 is YNNKEL (reference sequence). CDR3 nucleotides: TGTGCCAGCAGACGACGGGACAGGGTTACCGGGGAGCTGTTTTTT. Translated, it gives CASRRRDRVTGELFF.

The chain recombines TRBV10-3 with TRBJ2-1; perhaps TRBD1 as D (6 bases). The CDR3 is made up of 14 amino acids. Germline values: CDR1 ENHRY, CDR2 SYGVKD. The germline V and J ends were trimmed by 10 bases and 7 bases, with 20 bases remaining between them. CDR3 sequence: CATTGTSGTNEQFF. Written as DNA, the CDR3 is TGTGCCACGACCGGGACATCGGGAACTAATGAGCAGTTCTTC.

This chain uses TRBV20-1 with TRBJ2-1; TRBD2 might be the D (5 bases). The CDR3 contains 13 residues. Trimming pared 7 bases from V and 4 bases from J, leaving 14 bases between. Germline CDR1 is DFQATT and CDR2 is SNEGSKA (reference sequence). For the CDR3, the DNA is TGCAGTGTCACCCCCCGGACTTACAATGAGCAGTTCTTC. Protein product: CSVTPRTYNEQFF.

The CDR3 DNA sequence: TGTGCCAGCAGTTACTCATCGGGGGGGGGGTACAATGAGCAGTTCTTC. Translating it yields CASSYSSGGGYNEQFF. The gene calls are TRBV6-5 and TRBJ2-1; 8 bases agree with TRBD2. The CDR3 runs to 16 residues. Germline CDR1 and CDR2: MNHEY and SVGAGI. J lost 4 bases, V lost 0 bases, and 5 bases had no gene match.

This clonotype was seen only a few times. CDR3 nucleotide sequence: TGTGCCAGCCTCGGGACACGTAATGAAAAACTGTTTTTT. It specifies CASLGTRNEKLFF. J is TRBJ1-4 and V is TRBV12-3 or TRBV12-4; possible D gene TRBD1, 6 bases. CDR3 length equals 13 residues. Trimming shortened V by 8 bases and J by 4 bases, and 11 bases separated the two germline ends.

The V gene is TRBV12-3 or TRBV12-4, the J gene TRBJ1-2; D perhaps matches TRBD1 (6 bases). The CDR3 totals 12 residues. The V gene lost 5 bases and the J gene lost 8 bases, with 12 bases spanning the gap. Here the CDR3 DNA reads TGTGCCAGCAGTCGGACAGAATCCGGCTACACCTTC. Amino acid sequence: CASSRTESGYTF.

This clonotype was observed a few times. The chain combines TRBV6-1 with TRBJ2-7, with D possibly TRBD1 on 6 matching bases. CDR1 is MNHNS and CDR2 is SASEGT in the germline V gene. The CDR3 covers 15 residues. With 5 bases removed from V and 3 bases from J, the gap between germline ends came to 17 bases. CDR3 sequence reads: CASSRRQEGNYEQYF. As DNA, the CDR3 is TGTGCCAGCAGTAGACGACAGGAAGGAAACTACGAGCAGTACTTC.

There are a few counts of this clonotype. The chain couples TRBV6-5 to TRBJ1-3; 10 bases map to TRBD1. The CDR3 length is 17 residues. The germline CDR1 and CDR2 sequences are MNHEY and SVGAGI. V lost 2 bases to trimming and J lost 1 base; unmatched junction nucleotides: 5. The DNA for the CDR3 is TGTGCCAGCAGTTACGGGACAGGGGATGGTTCTGGAAACACCATATATTTT. Translation gives CASSYGTGDGSGNTIYF.

J is TRBJ1-1 and V is TRBV12-3 or TRBV12-4, with 7 bases matching TRBD1. The V segment lost 1 base and the J segment 4 bases; nucleotides outside the gene matches: 6. CDR3 length: 15 residues. This CDR3 reads CASSLGQGRITEAFF. In DNA, the CDR3 is TGTGCCAGCAGTTTAGGACAGGGCCGAATCACTGAAGCTTTCTTT.

The chain has TRBV20-1 and TRBJ2-1, with 8 bases aligning to TRBD2. In germline, CDR1 is DFQATT, CDR2 SNEGSKA (reference sequence). The CDR3 totals 14 residues. The trim removed 3 bases at V and 0 bases at J, leaving 1 base unmatched. Written as DNA, the CDR3 is TGCAGTGCTAGCAGCGGGAGCTCCTACAATGAGCAGTTCTTC. Residues: CSASSGSSYNEQFF.

A few counts support this clonotype. The chain couples TRBV20-1 to TRBJ2-3; D unclear. TRBJ1-5 matches the DNA end more closely, so the J call is doubtful. Per the germline V gene, CDR1 is DFQATT and CDR2 is SNEGSKA (reference sequence). This CDR3 is built from 15 residues. CDR3 coding DNA: TGCAGTGCTGTTAGGGCTAGCGGATTCACAGATACGCAGCATTTT. Amino acid sequence: CSAVRASGFTDTQHF.

The chain has TRBV20-1 and TRBJ2-3; D is ambiguous. From germline, CDR1 is DFQATT and CDR2 SNEGSKA (reference sequence). There are 13 residues in the CDR3. V was shortened by 3 bases and J by 6 bases, with 13 bases between the two germline ends. The CDR3 sequence: CSARRSPVDTQYF. The CDR3 DNA is TGCAGTGCTAGGCGCAGTCCAGTGGATACGCAGTATTTT.

The chain combines TRBV20-1 with TRBJ2-3, with 8 bases lining up with TRBD1. CDR1 is DFQATT and CDR2 is SNEGSKA in the germline V gene (reference sequence). The CDR3 length is 14 residues. With 5 bases clipped from V and 0 bases from J, the junction kept 4 bases outside the gene matches. The CDR3 DNA follows: TGCAGTGCTGGACAGGGCTCCAGCACAGATACGCAGTATTTT. It translates to CSAGQGSSTDTQYF.

This clonotype has just a few counts. The chain recombines TRBV5-1 with TRBJ1-3; D remains ambiguous. The germline V gene has CDR1 SGHRS and CDR2 YFSETQ. CDR3 length equals 15 residues. V lost 0 bases and J lost 0, with 7 bases in between. The CDR3: CASSLEVNSGNTIYF. CDR3 DNA sequence: TGCGCCAGCAGCTTGGAGGTTAACTCTGGAAACACCATATATTTT.

V gene TRBV6-2 or TRBV6-3 combines with J gene TRBJ2-7; no clear D. Trimming stripped 6 bases from V and 5 bases from J, with 26 bases between. Germline CDR1 MNHEY, CDR2 SVGEGT. CDR3 size: 17 residues. CDR3 nucleotide sequence: TGTGCCAGCAGCCGGTCAGGTCGCCAACTTTACGGCCACGAGCAGTACTTC. It codes for CASSRSGRQLYGHEQYF.

This clonotype came up many times. The chain joins TRBV2 to TRBJ2-7; TRBD1 agrees at 7 bases. Germline V lookup: CDR1 SNHLY, CDR2 FYNNEI. Unmatched junction bases numbered 11, after V lost 7 bases and J lost 5 bases. There are 14 residues in the CDR3. CDR3 DNA sequence: TGTGCCAGCAATAAGGGACAAGGGGGCCACGAGCAGTACTTC. It codes for CASNKGQGGHEQYF.

This clonotype was detected only a few times. This chain uses TRBV20-1 with TRBJ2-7; 10 bases are a match to TRBD2. Germline CDR1 DFQATT, CDR2 SNEGSKA (reference sequence). This CDR3 spans 15 amino acids. Losses at the gene ends were 3 bases for V and 0 bases for J; bases not matched to a gene: 5. The CDR3 nucleotides are TGCAGTGCTAGTAGCGGGGGGCCGAGCTCCTACGAGCAGTACTTC. Its translation is CSASSGGPSSYEQYF.

This clonotype was counted between two and nine times. The chain carries TRBV4-3 and TRBJ2-2; D gene uncertain. Trimming cost V 2 bases and J 6 bases, with 13 bases left between them. Germline CDR1 and CDR2: LGHNA and YSLEER. This CDR3 spans 15 amino acids. The CDR3 DNA is TGCGCCAGCAGCCAAACCCGAGGAAATCCCGGGGAGCTGTTTTTT. Its protein is CASSQTRGNPGELFF.

This clonotype appeared a few times. The gene calls are TRBV12-3 or TRBV12-4 and TRBJ1-1; D gene unclear. The CDR3 runs 14 residues. V dropped 3 bases and J dropped 1 base, with 9 bases sitting between them. The CDR3 loop reads CASSFTATNTEAFF. CDR3 coding DNA: TGTGCCAGCAGTTTTACTGCGACGAACACTGAAGCTTTCTTT.

This rearrangement joins TRBV9 to TRBJ2-7; D may correspond to TRBD1 or TRBD2 (5 bases each). Germline V gives CDR1 SGDLS, CDR2 YYNGEE. This CDR3 is built from 14 residues. V was pared by 1 base and J by 1 base, with 9 bases between. The CDR3, as DNA: TGTGCCAGCAGCGTAAGAGGGGAGTCCTACGAGCAGTACTTC. Translating gives CASSVRGESYEQYF.